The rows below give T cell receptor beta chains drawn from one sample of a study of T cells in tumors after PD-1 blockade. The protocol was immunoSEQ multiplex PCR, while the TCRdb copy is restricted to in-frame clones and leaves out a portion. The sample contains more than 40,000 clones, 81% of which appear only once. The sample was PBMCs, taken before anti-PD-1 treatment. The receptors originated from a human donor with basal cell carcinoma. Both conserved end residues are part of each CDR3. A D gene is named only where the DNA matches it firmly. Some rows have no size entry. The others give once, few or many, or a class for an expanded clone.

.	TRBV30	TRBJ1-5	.	CAWSSRGTYQPQHF	TGTGCCTGGAGCTCCAGGGGAACCTATCAGCCCCAGCATTTT
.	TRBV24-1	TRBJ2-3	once	CATSDGVYGLTDTQYF	TGTGCCACCAGTGATGGGGTATACGGATTAACAGATACGCAGTATTTT
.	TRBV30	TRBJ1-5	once	CAWSGGGDQPQHF	TGTGCCTGGAGTGGGGGTGGGGATCAGCCCCAGCATTTT
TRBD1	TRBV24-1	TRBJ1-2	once	CATSDWGQGTNYGYTF	TGTGCCACCAGTGATTGGGGACAGGGGACGAACTATGGCTACACCTTC
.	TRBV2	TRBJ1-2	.	CATTSGRGYGYTF	TGTGCCACGACATCCGGCAGGGGCTATGGCTACACCTTC
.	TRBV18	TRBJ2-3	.	CASSPSLTDTQYF	TGTGCCAGCTCACCAAGTCTCACAGATACGCAGTATTTT
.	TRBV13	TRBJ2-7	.	CASSSGNYEQYF	TGTGCCAGCAGCAGCGGAAACTACGAGCAGTACTTC
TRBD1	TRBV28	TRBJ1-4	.	CASSLPAQGAGEKLFF	TGTGCCAGCAGTTTACCCGCACAGGGGGCAGGGGAAAAACTGTTTTTT
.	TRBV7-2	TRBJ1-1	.	CASSLQGLYTTEAFF	TGTGCCAGCAGCTTACAGGGCCTCTACACGACTGAAGCTTTCTTT
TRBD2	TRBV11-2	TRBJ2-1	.	CASSTELRRGGSYNEQFF	TGTGCCAGCAGCACCGAACTTAGGCGGGGGGGCTCCTACAATGAGCAGTTCTTC
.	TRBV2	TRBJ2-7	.	CASRWSIGEQYF	TGTGCCAGCAGGTGGTCTATTGGCGAGCAGTACTTC
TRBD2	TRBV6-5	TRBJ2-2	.	CASTGRAGELFF	TGTGCCAGCACAGGGAGGGCCGGGGAGCTGTTTTTT
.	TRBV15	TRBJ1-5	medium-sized	CATRDRRNNQPQHF	TGTGCCACCAGGGACAGACGAAACAATCAGCCCCAGCATTTT
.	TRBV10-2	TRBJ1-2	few	CASSKDAEDPYGYTF	TGCGCCAGCAGTAAGGACGCGGAGGACCCCTATGGCTACACCTTC
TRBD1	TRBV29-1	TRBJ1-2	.	CSVERQGLNYGYTF	TGCAGCGTTGAAAGACAGGGACTTAACTATGGCTACACCTTC